One sample yielded the 20 T cell receptor beta chains listed below, sequenced in a study of CDR3 diversity in severe acne. Each CDR3 protein gets one entry after TCRdb re-called the PCR reads with MiXCR. The table shows about 98,000 distinct CDR3 sequences, with 51% occurring only once. Sequencing used blood. The receptors derive from a male donor with acne.

On this clonotype: Since no conserved phenylalanine or tryptophan closes the CDR3, a read error is the likely cause. The chain carries TRBV4-2 and TRBJ2-7; possibly TRBD1 for D (6 bases). CDR3 length equals 13 residues. Per germline, CDR1 LGHNA and CDR2 YNFKEQ. The CDR3 loop is CVSSLAGVGEQYL. CDR3 nucleotides: TGTGTCAGCAGCCTCGCAGGGGTTGGCGAGCAGTACCTC.

The rearrangement uses TRBV15 and TRBJ2-7, with 14 nucleotides matching TRBD2. Germline CDR1 LNHNV, CDR2 YYDKDF (reference sequence). The V and J ends lost 0 bases and 3 bases, in that order; junction bases with no gene match: 1. The CDR3 length is 16 residues. In DNA, the CDR3 is TGTGCCACCAGCAGAGAAGGACTAGCGGGGGGCTACGAGCAGTACTTC. This codes for CATSREGLAGGYEQYF.

The rearrangement links TRBV19 to TRBJ2-1; 16 nucleotides agree with TRBD2. The CDR3 is 17 amino acids. The J segment lost 5 bases and the V segment lost 4 bases, leaving 5 bases of the junction unmatched. CDR1 is LNHDA, CDR2 SQIVND, per germline (reference sequence). The CDR3 DNA is TGTGCCAGTAGTAACCCGGGACTAGCGGGAGGGGACAATGAGCAGTTCTTC. Translated, it gives CASSNPGLAGGDNEQFF.

V usage is TRBV2 and J usage is TRBJ2-3; unclear D gene. This CDR3 has 16 amino acids. V was cut by 0 bases and J by 0 bases, with 10 bases left in between. Germline CDR1 and CDR2: SNHLY and FYNNEI. CDR3 region: CASSEAGRGSTDTQYF. In DNA form, the CDR3 reads TGTGCCAGCAGTGAAGCTGGGCGCGGTAGCACAGATACGCAGTATTTT.

This sequence joins TRBV20-1 and TRBJ1-1; D might be TRBD1 (5 bases). The V gene's germline CDR1 is DFQATT and CDR2 SNEGSKA (reference sequence). The CDR3 runs to 17 residues. The V end lost 0 bases, the J end lost 1 base, and 18 bases lay between the germline ends. DNA for the CDR3: TGCAGTGCTAGAGATTATAATCGGGCCAGGGAGAACACTGAAGCTTTCTTT. As protein: CSARDYNRARENTEAFF.

The chain employs TRBV6-5 and TRBJ1-1; no clear D. V lost 4 bases and J 0 bases, leaving 12 bases between the germline ends. In germline, CDR1 is MNHEY, CDR2 SVGAGI. The CDR3 loop spans 15 amino acids. Written as DNA, the CDR3 is TGTGCCAGCAGTTCCGGGAGGGTGCTGAACACTGAAGCTTTCTTT. Translating gives CASSSGRVLNTEAFF.

The chain joins TRBV7-6 to TRBJ2-7, with unresolved D. Gene TRBJ2-5 matches the end of the DNA better, so the J call may be wrong. The CDR3 covers 15 residues. The V gene's germline CDR1 is SGHVS and CDR2 FNYEAQ. The CDR3 protein is CASSQEEHEQETQYF. The DNA for the CDR3 is TGTGCCAGCAGCCAAGAAGAACACGAACAAGAGACCCAGTACTTC.

This clonotype has ten or more counts. This rearrangement joins TRBV11-2 to TRBJ1-2; D perhaps matches TRBD1 (5 bases). Looked up from germline, CDR1 is SGHAT and CDR2 is FQNNGV. Between the trimmed V and J ends, which lost 5 bases and 3 bases, there was a span of 19 bases. CDR3 size: 16 residues. As DNA, the CDR3 is TGTGCCAGCAGCCCCCATTTTACGGGAGGGGACTATGGCTACACCTTC. The encoded protein is CASSPHFTGGDYGYTF.

This clonotype was picked up many times. The CDR3 DNA reads as TGTGCCAGCACGGTCTGGGAGCACCCGGAGGAGACCCAGTACTTC. Translated: CASTVWEHPEETQYF. V gene TRBV2 combines with J gene TRBJ2-5, with D possibly matching TRBD2 (5 bases). The V and J ends lost 7 bases and 5 bases respectively, with 20 bases between them. The germline V gene has CDR1 SNHLY and CDR2 FYNNEI. The CDR3 length is 15 residues.

Concerning this clonotype: This may arise from a read error, as a much more abundant clone is one base away. This rearrangement joins TRBV5-5 to TRBJ2-7; tentatively, D is TRBD2 (5 bases). Trimming left V 0 bases short and J 5 bases short, with 15 bases between. CDR3 size: 15 residues. The germline CDR1 and CDR2 sequences are SGHKS and YYEKEE (reference sequence). The CDR3 region is CASSLDPGFSHEQYF. CDR3 bases: TGTGCCAGCAGCTTGGATCCGGGATTTTCCCACGAGCAGTACTTC.

CDR3 bases: TGCGCCAGCAGCCGTCTCGGGAGCGGGGACGAGCAGTACTTC. Translated, it gives CASSRLGSGDEQYF. The chain couples TRBV4-3 to TRBJ2-7, with 7 bases identical to TRBD2. V lost 4 bases to trimming and J lost 5 bases; unmatched junction nucleotides: 8. CDR3 length: 14 residues. CDR1 and CDR2 (germline): LGHNA, YSLEER.

The chain employs TRBV25-1 and TRBJ2-2, with D uncertain. V gave up 5 bases and J gave up 4 bases, with 14 bases separating them. CDR1 is MGHDK, CDR2 SYGVNS, per germline. This CDR3 has 15 residues. The chain's CDR3 is CASSLTTRSTGELFF. The CDR3 coding sequence is TGTGCCAGCAGTCTAACCACGAGGTCCACCGGGGAGCTGTTTTTT.

As to this clonotype: Being one base from a much bigger clone, this may be a read error. This chain uses TRBV2 with TRBJ2-3; no definite D call. The germline V and J ends were trimmed by 1 base and 4 bases, with 6 bases remaining between them. The CDR3 length is 13 residues. Germline CDR1 is SNHLY and CDR2 is FYNNEI. The CDR3 DNA reads as TGTGCCAGCAGTGAAGTACTCGCAGATACGCAGTATTTT. Its translation is CASSEVLADTQYF. Together with reference TRBV2 and TRBJ2-3, the CDR3 gives the full variable domain: EPEVTQTPSHQVTQMGQEVILRCVPISNHLYFYWYRQILGQKVEFLVSFYNNEISEKSEIFDDQFSVERPDGSNFTLKIRSTKLEDSAMYFCASSEVLADTQYFGPGTRLTVL.

The chain combines TRBV12-3 or TRBV12-4 with TRBJ1-5; the match to TRBD1 covers 8 bases. Trimming at V came to 5 bases and at J to 7 bases, leaving 13 bases not matched to a gene. This CDR3 has 16 amino acids. This CDR3 is CASSQRTGKDGQPQHF. The CDR3 coding sequence is TGTGCCAGCAGTCAACGGACAGGGAAGGACGGCCAGCCCCAGCATTTT.

As for this clonotype: Possible read error: a much larger clone is one base away. This chain uses TRBV24-1 with TRBJ2-5, with no clear D. Per the germline V gene, CDR1 is KGHDR and CDR2 is SFDVKD. This CDR3 has 15 residues. The CDR3 DNA is TGTGCCACCAGTGATTCCTGGACCTCTCAAGGGACCCAGTACTTC. Residues: CATSDSWTSQGTQYF.

The V and J genes are TRBV20-1 and TRBJ2-1; 9 positions match TRBD2. The CDR3 runs 18 residues. Germline V gene sequence: CDR1 DFQATT, CDR2 SNEGSKA (reference sequence). V lost 0 bases, J lost 5 bases, and 14 bases stayed unmatched. The CDR3 reads CSARDRGASGTLDNEQFF. The CDR3 region has the DNA TGCAGTGCTAGAGATAGGGGGGCTAGCGGGACCCTCGACAATGAGCAGTTCTTC.

This chain links TRBV24-1 with TRBJ2-1; D is perhaps TRBD1 or TRBD2 (5 bases each). This CDR3 has 17 residues. Germline CDR1 and CDR2: KGHDR and SFDVKD. Trimming shortened V by 3 bases and J by 5 bases, and 19 bases separated the two germline ends. This CDR3 reads CATSDTRPGRTHNEQFF. CDR3 in DNA: TGTGCCACCAGTGATACACGTCCGGGACGGACCCACAATGAGCAGTTCTTC.

The CDR3 DNA reads as TGTGCCAGCAGCGGGAGCCAAGAGACCCAGTACTTC. This sequence encodes CASSGSQETQYF. This chain links TRBV7-9 with TRBJ2-5; tentatively, D is TRBD2 (5 bases). The V end lost 5 bases, the J end lost 1 base, and 5 bases lay between the germline ends. Germline V lookup: CDR1 SEHNR, CDR2 FQNEAQ (reference sequence). CDR3 length: 12 amino acids.

The rearrangement links TRBV9 to TRBJ1-2; the D gene is possibly TRBD1 (5 bases). This CDR3 has 15 amino acids. The germline V and J ends were trimmed by 0 bases and 3 bases, with 12 bases remaining between them. Germline CDR1 SGDLS, CDR2 YYNGEE. Written as DNA, the CDR3 is TGTGCCAGCAGCGTAGGCGGGACTGACCACTATGGCTACACCTTC. Its translation: CASSVGGTDHYGYTF.

This clonotype is labeled as medium-sized (0.01 to 0.1%). The V gene is TRBV5-1, the J gene TRBJ2-1; TRBD2 matches 7 bases. Germline loops: CDR1 SGHRS, CDR2 YFSETQ. V shed 1 base and J 1 base; nucleotides not matched to a gene: 5. This CDR3 has 16 residues. The CDR3 nucleotides are TGCGCCAGCAGCTTGACCGCGGGAGTGTCCTACAATGAGCAGTTCTTC. Amino acids: CASSLTAGVSYNEQFF.